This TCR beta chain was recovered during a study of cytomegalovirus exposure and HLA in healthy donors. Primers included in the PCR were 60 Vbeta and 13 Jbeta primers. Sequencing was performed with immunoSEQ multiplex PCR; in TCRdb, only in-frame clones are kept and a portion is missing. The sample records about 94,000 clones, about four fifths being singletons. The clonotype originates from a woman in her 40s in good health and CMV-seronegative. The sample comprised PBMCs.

CDR3 loop: CASSVQGPEYNSPLHF. For the CDR3, the DNA is TGTGCCAGCAGTGTGCAGGGTCCCGAATATAATTCACCCCTCCACTTT. The rearrangement uses TRBV2 and TRBJ1-6, with TRBD1 as a possible D gene (5 bases). Trimming pared 4 bases from V and 4 bases from J, leaving 14 bases between. CDR1 is SNHLY and CDR2 is FYNNEI in the germline V gene. The CDR3 runs 16 residues.